This T cell receptor beta chain derives from a study of blood T cell repertoires in COVID-19. About the research overall: Some COVID-19 samples were acute and others convalescent; all came from the United States, Italy and Spain. Sample material is recorded as cDNA or gDNA derived from T cells, B-cell-depleted T cells, or PBMCs.

Produced via immunoSEQ multiplex PCR; TCRdb's table is partial and in-frame only. The sample contains 30,000 to 35,000 clones, 85% to 90% of which appear only once. The sequence was obtained from a man at least 80 years old with active COVID-19. Sequenced sample: peripheral blood.

This CDR3 is CASSLAAGVGETQYF. DNA of the CDR3: TGTGCCAGCAGCTTAGCGGCGGGAGTAGGCGAGACCCAGTACTTC. V usage is TRBV11-3 and J usage is TRBJ2-5, with 7 bases aligning to TRBD2. The CDR3 is made up of 15 amino acids. The germline CDR1 and CDR2 sequences are SGHNT and YENEEA. With V trimmed by 1 base and J by 5 bases, 7 bases remained unmatched. Drawing the rest from reference TRBV11-3 and TRBJ2-5, the complete variable domain is EAGVVQSPRYKIIEKKQPVAFWCNPISGHNTLYWYLQNLGQGPELLIRYENEEAVDDSQLPKDRFSAERLKGVDSTLKIQPAELGDSAVYLCASSLAAGVGETQYFGPGTRLLVL.